The text below deals with one TCR beta chain. Its antigen is still unknown. No much larger clone exists at a distance of one base, and base qualities are not known. Reading from cysteine to phenylalanine, the CDR3 counts 14 amino acids. The kept DNA is CDR3 alone, 42 bases in frame from the first base. Trimmed from V: 4 bases; trimmed from J: 13 bases; junction bases lacking a gene match: 13. Sequences MNHEY (CDR1) and SVGEGT (CDR2) are obtained from the germline V gene. This sample is drawn from a study of blood T cell repertoires in COVID-19 (dated by TCRdb to about 2020). For context, the study as a whole: Collaborator samples came from the United States, Italy and Spain and covered acute and convalescent phases of COVID-19. Samples came from the ongoing ImmuneRACE study (first 160 participants) plus 1,254 subjects from 6 global collaborators. The material from the prospective study consisted of cDNA or gDNA derived from T cells, B-cell-depleted T cells, or PBMCs. Deeply sampled blood TCRbeta repertoires from subjects exposed to, actively infected with, or recovered from COVID-19 were included in the dataset. Nearly every sample came with metadata listing a de-identified subject ID, COVID-19 status, age in years and sex. The repertoires were made available in a free public database intended to serve as a resource for research on the immune response to SARS-CoV-2. HLA class I and class II types, where available, came from metadata supplied by the sample provider rather than from assay-based typing. General findings and caveats noted by the study authors: How much clinical and demographic metadata was included differed by source and by participant, and the metadata was provided uncurated.

Participants in the prospective study were aged roughly 18 to 100 years, lived in more than 20 United States geographic areas, and enrolled through a virtual design. To assign participants to cohorts, the prospective study relied on clinical history that participants themselves reported in a screening survey and a study questionnaire. Exposed participants had been in contact, within 2 weeks of entering the study, with a person who had a PCR-confirmed or clinician-diagnosed case of COVID-19. In the prospective study, whole blood, serum and a nasopharyngeal or oropharyngeal swab were collected from each participant by mobile phlebotomists. Over a roughly 2-month period, participants in the prospective study had the option of providing additional blood draws and questionnaires. Prospective study blood samples were shipped either frozen or at room temperature before DNA extraction. TCRbeta CDR3 regions were amplified from genomic DNA by means of the immunoSEQ Assay, a bias-controlled multiplex PCR. The study's own analysis went as follows. Within the assay, amplification of reference gene primers was used to estimate how many nucleated cells each sample contained. Sequence reads were collapsed and filtered to measure the absolute abundance of every unique TCRbeta CDR3 rearrangement. For each sample, productive Simpson clonality was calculated as the square root of Simpson's diversity index over productive rearrangements. In its TCRdb copy, this immuneACCESS table keeps in-frame sequences only and misses some clones. Where compared with another copy, unresolved V genes explain less than half of these, and the others have no known cause. The V and J calls and clone size come from that table; D and trimming were worked out from the DNA. This sample gives 150,000 to 200,000 clones in total; roughly 88% of them show up just once. The ten most abundant clones make up roughly 5.6% of the sample.

This receptor was identified in a man between 70 and 80 years old who had been exposed to COVID-19. The sample consisted of PBMCs or T cells enriched from blood (not recorded which). The chain is made from TRBV6-2 or TRBV6-3 and TRBJ1-2; 9 nucleotides in the junction match TRBD1. The CDR3 sequence is CASSLSGTGSIPTF. In nucleotides, the sequence is TGTGCCAGCAGTTTATCCGGGACAGGGTCGATTCCCACCTTC.